This T cell receptor (beta chain) was captured in a study of response to subunit inactivated influenza vaccine. This clonotype showed up just a few times. Trimming at V came to 6 bases and at J to 7 bases, leaving 8 bases not matched to a gene. This CDR3 spans 14 amino acids. Using its own MiXCR run on the RT-PCR reads, TCRdb lists one record per CDR3 protein. Of about 610,000 distinct CDR3 sequences in the sample, 14% were seen once. The clonotype was recovered from a man aged 50-60 years who received an inactivated influenza vaccine. The material sequenced was PBMCs from blood, taken 11 to 12 days after vaccination. The chain uses TRBV12-3 or TRBV12-4 and TRBJ2-2; 7 bases line up with TRBD2. The CDR3 protein is CASSPGLSRGELFF. DNA for the CDR3: TGTGCCAGCAGCCCGGGACTATCTCGCGGGGAGCTGTTTTTT.